The next 21 T cell receptor beta chains were all read from a single sample in a study of metastatic and nonmetastatic thyroid tumors. TCRdb re-called the PCR reads with MiXCR. The data contain over 25,000 clones, about 3.9% of them singletons. No treatment of any kind had been given to any patient before thyroid surgery. Sequencing was carried out using blood. These receptors were collected from a female donor with papillary thyroid cancer or a benign thyroid nodule (not recorded which). Some clones in this sample may be carry-over from other donors' samples.

This clone showed up many times. CDR3 amino acids: CAFTPGQGMYNEQFF. CDR3 coding DNA: TGTGCCTTCACTCCGGGACAGGGTATGTACAATGAGCAGTTCTTC. The chain uses TRBV30 and TRBJ2-1, with TRBD1 matching over 9 bases. The CDR3 runs 15 residues. Trimming at V came to 7 bases and at J to 4 bases, leaving 11 bases not matched to a gene. The germline V gene encodes CDR1 GTSNPN and CDR2 SVGIG (reference sequence).

This chain joins TRBV7-9 and TRBJ2-1; no clear D gene. Germline V CDR1 and CDR2: SEHNR, FQNEAQ (reference sequence). Trimming left V 1 base short and J 9 bases short, with 10 bases between. The CDR3 totals 13 residues. The DNA for the CDR3 is TGTGCCAGCAGCTTAGGGGTGGCTGGTGAGCAGTTCTTC. Its protein product is CASSLGVAGEQFF.

This clone is classed as medium-sized. The rearrangement joins TRBV6-1 to TRBJ2-7; 7 nucleotides line up with TRBD1. Germline CDR1 reads MNHNS; CDR2 reads SASEGT. This CDR3 comprises 14 residues. The junction had 10 bases not matched to a gene; V was cut back by 10 bases and J by 1 base. The CDR3 region has the DNA TGTGCCACTTCCGGGACAGCCTATTCCTACGAGCAGTACTTC. It is translated as CATSGTAYSYEQYF.

V gene TRBV6-2 or TRBV6-3 combines with J gene TRBJ2-7, with TRBD1 identical over 7 bases. Germline lookup yields CDR1 MNHEY and CDR2 SVGEGT. J lost 11 bases, V lost 2 bases, and 6 bases had no gene match. The CDR3 has 12 residues. CDR3: CASSYLLGQKYF. The CDR3 DNA sequence: TGTGCCAGCAGTTACCTGCTGGGACAGAAGTACTTC.

This clone showed up just a few times. One end of the junction varies from germline; a read error may be responsible. This chain connects TRBV28 to TRBJ1-4, with TRBD1 as a possible D gene (5 bases). Germline V gives CDR1 MDHEN, CDR2 SYDVKM. This CDR3 region has 14 residues. The CDR3 loop reads CASSLGILQVKLFF. For the CDR3, the DNA is TGTGCTAGCAGTTTAGGGATTTTACAGGTAAAACTGTTTTTT.

Comments on this clone: An end of the junction does not agree with germline; a read error may underlie this. The V gene is TRBV10-3, the J gene TRBJ2-2; perhaps TRBD1 as D (6 bases). The CDR3 has 15 residues. Germline CDR1 reads ENHRY; CDR2 reads SYGVKD. CDR3: CAIFRDISNTAELVF. In nucleotides, the CDR3 is TGTGCCATCTTCCGGGACATCTCGAACACCGCGGAGCTGGTTTTT.

This clone has at least ten counts. This chain links TRBV3-1 with TRBJ1-2; 10 bases map to TRBD1. Germline CDR1 reads LGHDT; CDR2 reads YNNKEL (reference sequence). The CDR3 sequence is 16 residues long. The ends lost 2 bases at V and 3 bases at J; junction bases unmatched: 6. CDR3 region: CASSQPGTGADYGYTF. The DNA for the CDR3 is TGTGCCAGCAGCCAACCCGGGACAGGGGCCGACTATGGCTACACCTTC.

J is TRBJ1-1 and V is TRBV6-2 or TRBV6-3, with D possibly TRBD1 on 6 matching bases. This CDR3 has 16 amino acids. CDR1 and CDR2 (germline): MNHEY, SVGEGT. With 6 bases removed from V and 0 bases from J, the gap between germline ends came to 17 bases. In nucleotides, the CDR3 is TGTGCCAGCAGGCAATACAGGGATCGAATGAACACTGAAGCTTTCTTT. It is translated as CASRQYRDRMNTEAFF.

This clone was observed many times. The V gene is TRBV2, the J gene TRBJ2-3; D is possibly TRBD2 (5 bases). This CDR3 is built from 14 residues. The ends were cut back, 4 bases at V and 2 bases at J, with 10 bases in the middle. Germline lookup yields CDR1 SNHLY and CDR2 FYNNEI. In DNA form, the CDR3 reads TGTGCCAGCAGTGCGCAGCGGAACACAGATACGCAGTATTTT. Its protein is CASSAQRNTDTQYF.

This clone was detected many times. The chain combines TRBV28 with TRBJ1-5; D may be TRBD1 (6 bases). Germline V CDR1 and CDR2: MDHEN, SYDVKM. Trimming shortened V by 3 bases and J by 6 bases, and 12 bases separated the two germline ends. The CDR3 is 14 amino acids. This chain's CDR3 is CASSLGGGSQPQHF. For the CDR3, the DNA is TGTGCCAGCAGTTTGGGGGGCGGGAGTCAGCCCCAGCATTTT.

The V call is TRBV6-2 or TRBV6-3, the J call TRBJ1-1, with 9 nucleotides matching TRBD1. In germline, CDR1 is MNHEY, CDR2 SVGEGT. The CDR3 totals 13 residues. V shed 6 bases and J 11 bases; nucleotides not matched to a gene: 10. The CDR3 protein is CASRDTGGWEAFF. CDR3 in DNA: TGTGCCAGCAGGGATACAGGGGGCTGGGAGGCTTTCTTT.

The V and J genes are TRBV6-4 and TRBJ1-6; D unresolved. The CDR3 has 14 amino acids. The germline V gene has CDR1 MRHNA and CDR2 SNTAGT. V was clipped by 5 bases and J by 7 bases, with 12 bases between them. The CDR3 DNA is TGTGCCAGCAGTCTTGAGACGGAGAATTCACCCCTCCACTTT. It yields the protein CASSLETENSPLHF.

Relative to its sample, this clone is medium-sized (0.01 to 0.1%). The genes are TRBV28 and TRBJ2-7, with a weak D call TRBD1 (5 bases). The CDR3 length is 14 residues. Trimming removed 3 bases at V and 4 bases at J, with 13 bases between. Germline V lookup: CDR1 MDHEN, CDR2 SYDVKM. CDR3 in DNA: TGTGCCAGCAGTTTCGGCTCAAGGGGTTACGAGCAGTACTTC. This translates into CASSFGSRGYEQYF. Supplemented by reference TRBV28 and TRBJ2-7, the full variable domain reads DVKVTQSSRYLVKRTGEKVFLECVQDMDHENMFWYRQDPGLGLRLIYFSYDVKMKEKGDIPEGYSVSREKKERFSLILESASTNQTSMYLCASSFGSRGYEQYFGPGTRLTVT.

This clone is medium-sized (0.01 to 0.1%) in the sample. V usage is TRBV19 and J usage is TRBJ2-7, with 7 bases matching TRBD1. The CDR3 extends over 14 amino acids. The germline gives CDR1 LNHDA, CDR2 SQIVND (reference sequence). J lost 3 bases, V lost 3 bases, and 5 bases had no gene match. In nucleotides, the CDR3 is TGTGCCAGTAGTATTCAGGGGGTGGACTACGAGCAGTACTTC. Translation: CASSIQGVDYEQYF.

V is TRBV10-2 and J is TRBJ1-2; no firm D call. Trimming cost V 2 bases and J 6 bases, with 16 bases left between them. The germline V gene encodes CDR1 WSHSY and CDR2 SAAADI. The CDR3 spans 15 residues. The CDR3 region has the DNA TGCGCCAGCAGTGAGGCGGGGTGGTCAGCCAATGGCTACACCTTC. Translated: CASSEAGWSANGYTF.

This clone was seen a few times. This CDR3 is CASSLPHSNQPQHF. DNA of the CDR3: TGTGCCAGCAGCTTACCACATAGCAATCAGCCCCAGCATTTT. The chain links TRBV11-3 to TRBJ1-5; D is uncertain. The CDR3 has 14 amino acids. Between the trimmed V and J ends, which lost 2 bases and 0 bases, there was a span of 5 bases. The germline gives CDR1 SGHNT, CDR2 YENEEA.

This clone showed up just a few times. This rearrangement joins TRBV6-5 to TRBJ2-2; D perhaps matches TRBD2 (5 bases). V lost 2 bases and J lost 4, with 17 bases in between. The CDR3 is 17 amino acids. Looked up from germline, CDR1 is MNHEY and CDR2 is SVGAGI. CDR3 region: CASSYRSVGATTGELFF. The DNA for the CDR3 is TGTGCCAGCAGTTACCGGTCCGTGGGAGCAACCACCGGGGAGCTGTTTTTT.

J is TRBJ2-5 and V is TRBV5-1; D is unresolved. The CDR3 runs to 14 residues. Germline loops: CDR1 SGHRS, CDR2 YFSETQ. Trimming pared 0 bases from V and 7 bases from J, leaving 13 bases between. For the CDR3, the DNA is TGCGCCAGCAGCTTGGACCAGCCAACGTGGACCCAGTACTTC. Protein: CASSLDQPTWTQYF.

This clone has just a few counts. The junction differs from germline at one of its ends, possibly a read error. J is TRBJ1-4 and V is TRBV6-2 or TRBV6-3; D uncertain. Germline V gene data show CDR1 as MNHEY and CDR2 as SVGEGT. The CDR3 loop spans 15 amino acids. As DNA, the CDR3 is TGTGTCAGCAGTTACCGGGGAGCCCGCCGGGAAAAACTGTTTTTT. Its protein is CVSSYRGARREKLFF.

This clone was picked up many times. The J gene is TRBJ2-2, the V gene TRBV20-1; 9 positions match TRBD1. This CDR3 spans 15 amino acids. After removal of 5 bases from V and 7 bases from J, the junction contained 11 bases not matched to a gene. From germline, CDR1 is DFQATT and CDR2 SNEGSKA (reference sequence). This CDR3 reads CSAELQGADLGELFF. CDR3 bases: TGCAGTGCTGAACTACAGGGGGCCGATCTCGGGGAGCTGTTTTTT.

The rearrangement joins TRBV6-1 to TRBJ2-2; D may correspond to TRBD1 or TRBD2 (5 bases each). The CDR3 has 18 amino acids. Trimming stripped 7 bases from V and 7 bases from J, with 28 bases between. Germline V gene data show CDR1 as MNHNS and CDR2 as SASEGT. The CDR3, as DNA: TGTGCCAGCACTGATGGGGCTCTGGGACGAGCAGGAGTCGGGGAGCTGTTTTTT. It yields the protein CASTDGALGRAGVGELFF.